The source of this T cell receptor (beta chain) is a study of radiotherapy plus CTLA-4 blockade in lung cancer. On the study more broadly: The study recorded objective responses in 18% of patients and disease control in approximately 29%.

Germline V gives CDR1 KGHSH, CDR2 LQKENI. CDR3 length: 13 amino acids. The V end was cut by 2 bases, the J end by 4 bases, with 6 bases between. Only one count was recorded for this clone. Clones were sequenced by immunoSEQ multiplex PCR, and TCRdb holds only the in-frame ones, with some missing. The profile shows roughly 32,000 clones, 70% to 90% of them singletons. The V gene is TRBV18, the J gene TRBJ2-1; no definite D call. The sequence was collected from a human donor with non-small cell lung cancer that progressed on radiotherapy plus ipilimumab. Sample: peripheral blood, taken from a patient treated with radiotherapy plus ipilimumab. The CDR3 region is CASSPTVYNEQFF. DNA for the CDR3: TGTGCCAGCTCACCAACAGTTTACAATGAGCAGTTCTTC. Variable domain in full (rest from reference TRBV18 and TRBJ2-1): NAGVMQNPRHLVRRRGQEARLRCSPMKGHSHVYWYRQLPEEGLKFMVYLQKENIIDESGMPKERFSAEFPKEGPSILRIQQVVRGDSAAYFCASSPTVYNEQFFGPGTRLTVL.